This T cell receptor beta chain was obtained from a study of blood T cell repertoires in COVID-19. How the authors handled the data: From reference gene primer amplification, estimates of nucleated cell counts were derived. The data were produced by immunoSEQ multiplex PCR, yet TCRdb's version contains in-frame clones alone and is incomplete. That table is the source of V, J and clone size, and D and trimming were worked out from the DNA. Altogether about 94,000 clones are present, about 80% being singletons, with the ten largest covering around 6.6%. Germline values: CDR1 MRHNA, CDR2 SNTAGT. The germline V and J ends were trimmed by 7 bases and 1 base, with 4 bases remaining between them. This CDR3 is 12 amino acids long.

The V call is TRBV6-4, the J call TRBJ2-2; D is unclear. This TCR came from a man in his sixties with acute or convalescent COVID-19. What was sequenced was peripheral blood. The CDR3 sequence: CASTGNTGELFF. The DNA of the CDR3 is TGTGCCAGCACGGGGAACACCGGGGAGCTGTTTTTT.